The clone carrying this TCR beta chain was seen a few times. The data belong to a study of T cells in Graves' hyperthyroidism and ophthalmopathy. The study left out patients who had uncontrolled infection, other autoimmune disease, pregnancy or lactation. Diagnosis rested on symptoms, serum thyroxine and TRAb, thyroid ultrasound, and orbital computed tomography. CDR1 is LGHDT, CDR2 YNNKEL, per germline (reference sequence). CDR3 length: 15 residues. After removal of 4 bases from V and 3 bases from J, the junction contained 5 bases not matched to a gene. RNA transcripts yielded amplified TCR beta CDR3 regions. During a first-round RT-PCR of the TCR CDR3, the HTBI primer set was used. TCRdb re-called the multiplex PCR reads with MiXCR, one entry per CDR3 protein. This table holds around 340,000 distinct CDR3 sequences, 18% found once.

V usage is TRBV3-1 and J usage is TRBJ2-2; the match to TRBD1 covers 7 bases. Sequencing was performed on blood. The source is a woman aged 45-59 years with Graves' hyperthyroidism. The CDR3 nucleotides read TGTGCCAGCAGCCCCGTGACAGGGTACACCGGGGAGCTGTTTTTT. Translated, it gives CASSPVTGYTGELFF.